Listed below are T cell receptor beta chains from one sample, sequenced in a study of identifying expanded T cells in peripheral blood. The repertoire was sequenced with immunoSEQ multiplex PCR; TCRdb's copy has only in-frame clones and lacks some. The profile shows some 78,000 clones, 88% of them singletons. Sequenced sample: blood. These receptors all stem from a person aged 18 to 70 in good health. The CDR3 runs from the conserved cysteine through the conserved F or W. Fields, in order: V gene, J gene, clone size, D gene, CDR3 DNA, CDR3 protein. D genes are given only for firm matches. Rows give clone size only sometimes, using once, few, many, or a class for an expanded clone.

TRBV4-2	TRBJ2-3	-	-	TGTGCCAGCAGCCGGGACCCTACCACAGATACGCAGTATTTT	CASSRDPTTDTQYF
TRBV6-5	TRBJ1-2	-	-	TGTGCCAGCAGTTATCAGGGAAGCGCTTTGGATGGCTACACCTTC	CASSYQGSALDGYTF
TRBV5-6	TRBJ1-2	few	TRBD1	TGTGCCAGCAGACAGGGACAGGGTTACTATGGCTACACCTTC	CASRQGQGYYGYTF
TRBV6-5	TRBJ1-1	-	TRBD1	TGTGCCAGCAGCCCTCGACAGGGGTACACTGAAGCTTTCTTT	CASSPRQGYTEAFF
TRBV9	TRBJ2-7	-	-	TGTGCCAGCTCCCCCCCCGTTGGGGGCTCCGAGCAGTACTTC	CASSPPVGGSEQYF
TRBV6-5	TRBJ1-2	-	-	TGTGCCAGCAGTTATTTGGGTACAAACTATGGCTACACCTTC	CASSYLGTNYGYTF
TRBV6-6	TRBJ1-2	once	-	TGTGCCAGCAGTTACCCCAAACAGGGCCCTAACTATGGCTACACCTTC	CASSYPKQGPNYGYTF
TRBV29-1	TRBJ2-1	-	TRBD1	TGCAGCGCCCCAGGGGGAAGGGGCAATGAGCAGTTCTTC	CSAPGGRGNEQFF
TRBV19	TRBJ2-2	-	-	TGTGCCAGTTCCTGGGTCATCCGTACCGGGGAGCTGTTTTTT	CASSWVIRTGELFF
TRBV5-4	TRBJ2-2	once	-	TGTGCCAGCAGCTTGAGTACCGGGGAGCTGTTTTTT	CASSLSTGELFF
TRBV7-2	TRBJ2-7	-	-	TGTGCCAGCAGCCCCAGAAACTCGGGCGTGCAGTACTTC	CASSPRNSGVQYF
TRBV27	TRBJ2-3	-	TRBD1	TGTGCCAGCAGTTTCGGGACAGGGTCATGGGATACGCAGTATTTT	CASSFGTGSWDTQYF
TRBV5-7	TRBJ1-3	-	TRBD1	TGTGCCAGCCGGTGGCAGGGGGATGGAAACACCATATATTTT	CASRWQGDGNTIYF
TRBV11-2	TRBJ2-3	-	-	TGTGCCAGCAGCCCCAGGGCGGGGGCCAGCACAGATACGCAGTATTTT	CASSPRAGASTDTQYF
TRBV2	TRBJ2-7	-	TRBD1	TGTGCCAGCGGAGGACAGGGGTCCTACGAGCAGTACTTC	CASGGQGSYEQYF
TRBV18	TRBJ2-7	-	-	TGTGCCAGCTCACCAAGTGTAAGGTCCTACGAGCAGTACTTC	CASSPSVRSYEQYF
TRBV5-6	TRBJ2-5	-	TRBD2	TGTGCCAGCAGCGTCGGACTAGCGACGGAGACCCAGTACTTC	CASSVGLATETQYF
TRBV6-5	TRBJ2-7	-	-	TGTGCCAGCAGCCTACAGGTACTTTACGAGCAGTACTTC	CASSLQVLYEQYF
TRBV6-1	TRBJ2-5	-	-	TGTGCCAGCAGTGAAGTAGGCAGTCAAGAGACCCAGTACTTC	CASSEVGSQETQYF
TRBV11-2	TRBJ1-6	-	-	TGTGCCAGCAGCTTCGCTAGACAGGCCGTAGGATCACCCCTCCACTTT	CASSFARQAVGSPLHF
TRBV4-3	TRBJ2-2	once	TRBD1	TGCGCCAGCAGCCAAGAAGACAGGGTGAGCACCGGGGAGCTGTTTTTT	CASSQEDRVSTGELFF
TRBV5-6	TRBJ2-1	-	TRBD2	TGTGCCAGCAGCCCCGACCCTACTAGCGGGGGGTACAATGAGCAGTTCTTC	CASSPDPTSGGYNEQFF
TRBV10-2	TRBJ1-1	-	-	TGCGCCAGCAGTCCGCCAGGGAGTACTGAAGCTTTCTTT	CASSPPGSTEAFF
TRBV2	TRBJ2-3	-	-	TGTGCCAGCAGTGAAGCAATCCAGCCAGATACGCAGTATTTT	CASSEAIQPDTQYF
TRBV6-5	TRBJ1-3	-	-	TGTGCCAGCAGTCTCCTGGGGGCGCAAGGAAACACCATATATTTT	CASSLLGAQGNTIYF
TRBV4-3	TRBJ1-2	-	-	TGCGCCAGCAGCCAAGTACAGGGAATTTATGGCTACACCTTC	CASSQVQGIYGYTF
TRBV9	TRBJ1-5	-	-	TGTGCCAGCAGCGTAGCCCCAGGGGGCAATCAGCCCCAGCATTTT	CASSVAPGGNQPQHF
TRBV20-1	TRBJ2-3	-	-	TGCAGTGCCGCGGAGGCGGATACGCAGTATTTT	CSAAEADTQYF
TRBV18	TRBJ2-2	-	TRBD2	TGTGCCAGCTCACCGGCGGGACTAGCGGCCTTTACCGGGGAGCTGTTTTTT	CASSPAGLAAFTGELFF
TRBV5-4	TRBJ2-7	-	-	TGTGCCAGCAGTCTAGGGGTGCCAGGTAGCTTCTACGAGCAGTACTTC	CASSLGVPGSFYEQYF
TRBV10-3	TRBJ1-2	once	-	TGTGCCATCAGTGAGTACGGGACGGACTATGGCTACACCTTC	CAISEYGTDYGYTF
TRBV7-9	TRBJ2-1	-	-	TGTGCCAGCCCCGCCGGGGAACCTCCTCGGAATGAGCAGTTCTTC	CASPAGEPPRNEQFF
TRBV7-2	TRBJ2-1	-	TRBD2	TGCGCGACTAGCATGGAACCTTCGGGTGAGCAGTTCTTC	CATSMEPSGEQFF
TRBV6-1	TRBJ1-5	-	TRBD1	TGTGCCAGCAGATCTCGGGGACAGCTATTAGCCCAGCATTTT	CASRSRGQLLAQHF
TRBV10-3	TRBJ2-7	-	-	TGTGCCATCAGTGAGACAAGGACCTACGAGCAGTACTTC	CAISETRTYEQYF
TRBV7-9	TRBJ2-3	-	TRBD1	TGTGCCAGCAGCTTAACAGGGGGCGGCACAGATACGCAGTATTTT	CASSLTGGGTDTQYF
TRBV18	TRBJ2-3	-	TRBD2	TGTGCCAGCTCACCTTATGGGCCTAGCGGTTGGGAGACGCAGTATTTT	CASSPYGPSGWETQYF
TRBV7-2	TRBJ1-3	-	-	TGTGCCAGCAGCTTAGGCGGGATCTCTGGAAACACCATATATTTT	CASSLGGISGNTIYF
TRBV11-2	TRBJ1-1	-	-	TGTGCCAGCAGCTTAGTTCGGGGGAACACTGAAGCTTTCTTT	CASSLVRGNTEAFF
TRBV4-3	TRBJ2-3	-	-	TGCGCCAGCAGCCAAGGGCCCGGTGATACGCAGTATTTT	CASSQGPGDTQYF
TRBV11-2	TRBJ2-1	-	-	TGTGCCAGCAGCTTCGGGCGGGGGCGGAATGAGCAGTTCTTC	CASSFGRGRNEQFF
TRBV5-6	TRBJ2-5	-	-	TGTGCCAGCAGCAAAAGGACAGAGACCCAGTACTTC	CASSKRTETQYF
TRBV5-1	TRBJ2-1	-	TRBD2	TGCGCCAGCAGCTTGTCTAGCGGGACTTACAATGAGCAGTTCTTC	CASSLSSGTYNEQFF
TRBV6-4	TRBJ2-3	-	TRBD2	TGTGCCAGCAGTGAAATAGCGGGGGGGCCAGATACGCAGTATTTT	CASSEIAGGPDTQYF
TRBV18	TRBJ2-2	-	-	TGTGCCAGCACTTTGGCCGGGGGCAACACCGGGGAGCTGTTTTTT	CASTLAGGNTGELFF
TRBV4-2	TRBJ2-1	once	TRBD2	TGTGCCAGCAGCCAAGGTCTTAGCGGGGGTTTGTCCTACAATGAGCAGTTCTTC	CASSQGLSGGLSYNEQFF
TRBV5-1	TRBJ1-1	-	-	TGCGCCAGCAGCGCCCCCACAGGGATGAACACTGAAGCTTTCTTT	CASSAPTGMNTEAFF
TRBV6-5	TRBJ1-1	-	TRBD1	TGTGCCAGCAGTTACCCAGGACAGGGGGGTACTGAAGCTTTCTTT	CASSYPGQGGTEAFF
TRBV28	TRBJ1-6	few	TRBD1	TGTGCCGGCGGACAGGCGGGGAGCTCACCCCTCCACTTT	CAGGQAGSSPLHF
TRBV2	TRBJ2-1	-	-	TGTGCCGGACGAGCGGACCTCTCCTACAATGAGCAGTTCTTC	CAGRADLSYNEQFF
TRBV6-6	TRBJ2-4	-	-	TGTGCCAGCAGCCCCCAGGCTCCAAAAAACATTCAGTACTTC	CASSPQAPKNIQYF
TRBV11-1	TRBJ2-1	once	TRBD1	TGTGCCAGCAGCTTAGGACAGGGGTACAATGAGCAGTTCTTC	CASSLGQGYNEQFF